These 4 T cell receptor beta chains originate from one sample sequenced in a study of shared T cell receptors in the human thymus. This table comes from immunoSEQ multiplex PCR, and its TCRdb copy is limited to in-frame clones, with some not included. This sample yields 700,000 to 750,000 clones, of which around 85% are seen a single time; around 0.01% belongs to the top ten. These data also formed part of another study, on human thymus T cells.

The sequencing input was thymocytes. These TCRs come from a girl in the first two years of life with a congenital heart defect.

The chain employs TRBV28 and TRBJ1-3; 9 bases are shared with TRBD1. The CDR3 is 16 residues long. Germline loops: CDR1 MDHEN, CDR2 SYDVKM. J gave up 2 bases and V 4 bases, and 6 bases lay outside the gene matches. DNA of the CDR3: TGTGCCAGCAGTTCGGGACAGGGAAGAACTGGAAACACCATATATTTT. This codes for CASSSGQGRTGNTIYF.

The rearrangement uses TRBV6-5 and TRBJ2-7, with 8 bases lining up with TRBD2. V gave up 9 bases and J gave up 4 bases; unmatched junction bases: 11. The CDR3 length is 14 residues. Germline CDR1 MNHEY, CDR2 SVGAGI. CDR3 residues: CASSGTLRNYEQYF. CDR3 DNA sequence: TGTGCCAGTAGCGGGACATTGAGGAATTACGAGCAGTACTTC.

The genes are TRBV29-1 and TRBJ2-7; possible D gene TRBD2, 5 bases. V was clipped by 4 bases and J by 5 bases, with 15 bases between them. This CDR3 spans 13 amino acids. Per germline, CDR1 SQVTM and CDR2 ANQGSEA. The CDR3 DNA reads TGCAGCGTTGTTTGGAGGAGCGAGAACGAGCAGTACTTC. Encoded protein: CSVVWRSENEQYF.

This clone was counted only a few times. The chain combines TRBV6-6 with TRBJ2-1, with a weak D call TRBD1 (5 bases). Trimming left V 6 bases short and J 4 bases short, with 16 bases between. This CDR3 is 15 amino acids long. From germline, CDR1 is MNHNY and CDR2 SVGAGI (reference sequence). CDR3 DNA: TGTGCCAGCAGCCGTCCACCTCGACAGTACAATGAGCAGTTCTTC. Protein sequence: CASSRPPRQYNEQFF.